A single sample is the source of the 15 T cell receptor beta chains below, sequenced in a study of cytotoxic CD8 clonotypes in ibrutinib-treated CLL. The protocol was immunoSEQ multiplex PCR, while the TCRdb copy is restricted to in-frame clones and leaves out a portion. The sample contains 250,000 to 350,000 clones, 65% to 85% of which appear only once. The sample in question was PBMCs, obtained at disease progression, from a patient treated with ibrutinib. These receptors originate from a human donor with chronic lymphocytic leukemia.

The V call is TRBV7-3, the J call TRBJ1-3, with D uncertain. CDR3 length: 14 residues. V dropped 2 bases and J dropped 0 bases, with 5 bases sitting between them. The germline V gene has CDR1 SGHTA and CDR2 FQGTGA. For the CDR3, the DNA is TGTGCCAGCAGCTTATTGGGCTCTGGAAACACCATATATTTT. Translated: CASSLLGSGNTIYF.

In its sample, this clone was seen once. The rearrangement links TRBV5-1 to TRBJ2-3; 12 bases align to TRBD2. V was clipped by 2 bases and J by 4 bases; unmatched bases: 11. The CDR3 contains 18 residues. Germline V lookup: CDR1 SGHRS, CDR2 YFSETQ. This chain's CDR3 is CASSLLPRGLAGSDTQYF. CDR3 nucleotides: TGCGCCAGCAGCTTATTGCCCCGGGGACTAGCGGGTTCAGATACGCAGTATTTT.

The chain combines TRBV7-8 with TRBJ2-7; D is unresolved. Germline V gives CDR1 SGHVS, CDR2 FQNEAQ. Trimming took off 0 bases at V and 2 bases at J, with 5 bases between the two ends. This CDR3 is 13 amino acids long. CDR3 residues: CASSLAGPYEQYF. The CDR3 DNA reads as TGTGCCAGCAGCTTAGCAGGGCCCTACGAGCAGTACTTC.

This chain uses TRBV5-4 with TRBJ1-2; the D gene is possibly TRBD1 (6 bases). Germline V gene data show CDR1 as SGHNT and CDR2 as YYREEE (reference sequence). CDR3 length: 13 amino acids. The V end was cut by 2 bases, the J end by 6 bases, with 11 bases between. CDR3 in amino acids: CASSLQGKHGYTF. The CDR3 coding sequence is TGTGCCAGCAGCTTACAGGGCAAACATGGCTACACCTTC.

The gene calls are TRBV19 and TRBJ2-1; TRBD2 matches 9 bases. This CDR3 comprises 17 residues. Germline CDR1 is LNHDA and CDR2 is SQIVND (reference sequence). Losses at the gene ends were 3 bases for V and 7 bases for J; bases not matched to a gene: 13. In DNA, the CDR3 is TGTGCCAGTAGTATGCCCGTCCTAGCGGGGAAAGGGAATGAGCAGTTCTTC. This codes for CASSMPVLAGKGNEQFF.

The chain employs TRBV5-1 and TRBJ2-7; TRBD1 or TRBD2 may be the D gene (5 bases each). Germline V CDR1 and CDR2: SGHRS, YFSETQ. The V and J ends lost 4 bases and 6 bases respectively, with 23 bases between them. The CDR3 is 16 amino acids. As DNA, the CDR3 is TGCGCCAGCAGCCCTATAGGACACGACCTAGAGGGCGAGCAGTACTTC. Amino acid sequence: CASSPIGHDLEGEQYF.

The chain links TRBV11-2 to TRBJ1-2; no definite D call. The ends were cut back, 3 bases at V and 5 bases at J, with 16 bases in the middle. The germline CDR1 and CDR2 sequences are SGHAT and FQNNGV. CDR3 size: 15 residues. The CDR3 protein is CASSFFEGYPYGYTF. In DNA form, the CDR3 reads TGTGCCAGCAGCTTCTTCGAGGGTTACCCTTATGGCTACACCTTC.

This chain connects TRBV5-1 to TRBJ2-1, with 10 bases lining up with TRBD2. V gave up 4 bases and J gave up 10 bases; unmatched junction bases: 14. This CDR3 contains 16 residues. Germline assignment: CDR1 SGHRS and CDR2 YFSETQ. In DNA form, the CDR3 reads TGCGCCAGCAGCCCCGAGCGGGGGGGCCCAACAAGGGAGCAGTTCTTC. Translated, it gives CASSPERGGPTREQFF.

V and J are TRBV29-1 and TRBJ1-2; D is ambiguous. The germline CDR1 and CDR2 sequences are SQVTM and ANQGSEA. This CDR3 comprises 12 residues. The V and J ends lost 6 bases and 6 bases respectively, with 14 bases between them. The chain's CDR3 is CSVPEGVDGYTF. CDR3 bases: TGCAGCGTGCCCGAGGGCGTAGATGGCTACACCTTC.

The J gene is TRBJ2-1, the V gene TRBV5-1; no definite D call. Trimming pared 0 bases from V and 8 bases from J, leaving 6 bases between. The length of the CDR3 is 12 residues. Germline assignment: CDR1 SGHRS and CDR2 YFSETQ. This chain's CDR3 is CASSLGHYEQFF. The CDR3 DNA reads TGCGCCAGCAGCTTGGGGCACTATGAGCAGTTCTTC.

The chain couples TRBV7-6 to TRBJ2-1, with 12 bases identical to TRBD2. CDR1 and CDR2 (germline): SGHVS, FNYEAQ. The CDR3 consists of 16 residues. V shed 6 bases and J 0 bases; nucleotides not matched to a gene: 3. This chain's CDR3 is CASRSTSGSSYNEQFF. In nucleotides, the CDR3 is TGTGCCAGCAGATCGACTAGCGGGAGCTCCTACAATGAGCAGTTCTTC.

The CDR3 sequence is CASSKLAGDETQYF. In DNA, the CDR3 is TGTGCCAGCAGCAAACTAGCGGGAGACGAGACCCAGTACTTC. This chain joins TRBV27 and TRBJ2-5, with 11 bases identical to TRBD2. The CDR3 spans 14 residues. The ends lost 6 bases at V and 5 bases at J; junction bases unmatched: 5. CDR1 and CDR2 from the germline V gene are MNHEY and SMNVEV (reference sequence).

This clone was counted only a few times. This chain connects TRBV27 to TRBJ2-1, with 7 bases matching TRBD1. The V gene end was trimmed by 1 base and the J gene end by 8 bases; junction bases not matched to a gene: 8. Germline loops: CDR1 MNHEY, CDR2 SMNVEV (reference sequence). This CDR3 comprises 15 residues. The chain's CDR3 is CASSLFAGGGDEQFF. In DNA form, the CDR3 reads TGTGCCAGCAGTTTATTCGCAGGGGGTGGCGATGAGCAGTTCTTC.

The table lists this clone with a few counts. The chain combines TRBV7-2 with TRBJ2-7; D uncertain. Trimming took off 5 bases at V and 6 bases at J, with 11 bases between the two ends. This CDR3 spans 12 amino acids. Germline V gives CDR1 SGHTA, CDR2 FQGNSA. This chain's CDR3 is CASSLHVREQYF. The CDR3 nucleotides are TGTGCCAGCAGCCTCCACGTCCGCGAGCAGTACTTC.

The V and J genes are TRBV6-6 and TRBJ1-3, with 7 positions matching TRBD1. The germline V gene has CDR1 MNHNY and CDR2 SVGAGI (reference sequence). After removal of 3 bases from V and 6 bases from J, the junction contained 11 bases not matched to a gene. The CDR3 contains 16 residues. CDR3 loop: CASSYDGRGYENTIYF. The CDR3 bases are TGTGCCAGCAGTTATGATGGCAGGGGGTATGAAAACACCATATATTTT.